Following are 17 T cell receptor beta chains from one sample sequenced in a study of blood T cell repertoires in COVID-19 (dated by TCRdb to 2018 to 2020). Library method: the immunoSEQ multiplex PCR assay. Entries here come from immuneACCESS through TCRdb and include only in-frame sequences with V and J called. Some clones fail to appear in such tables; in the studies checked, an unresolved V gene covers under half of the shortfall, and the cause of the remainder is unknown. Across this sample there are approximately 45,000 clones, with roughly 73% seen only once. The ten largest account for around 59% of the sample. Input material: peripheral blood. These receptors were taken from an elderly man with acute or convalescent COVID-19.

V and J are TRBV7-2 and TRBJ2-5, with 8 bases fitting TRBD2. Looked up from germline, CDR1 is SGHTA and CDR2 is FQGNSA. The V and J ends lost 4 bases and 5 bases, in that order; junction bases with no gene match: 6. The CDR3 sequence is 14 residues long. DNA for the CDR3: TGTGCCAGCAGCTCGGGACTAGTAGGGGAGACCCAGTACTTC. This gives the protein CASSSGLVGETQYF.

The rearrangement uses TRBV11-2 and TRBJ2-1, with D unresolved. V was shortened by 5 bases and J by 10 bases, with 15 bases between the two germline ends. This CDR3 spans 13 amino acids. The germline CDR1 and CDR2 sequences are SGHAT and FQNNGV. The CDR3 loop reads CASSNAPAEEQFF. The CDR3 coding sequence is TGTGCCAGCAGCAACGCCCCCGCCGAGGAGCAGTTCTTC.

The J gene is TRBJ1-1, the V gene TRBV12-5; tentative D call: TRBD1 (6 bases). The CDR3 runs 15 residues. V was clipped by 2 bases and J by 1 base, with 11 bases between them. Germline CDR1 and CDR2: LGHNT and FRNRAP. CDR3 residues: CASGLSPGQNTEAFF. The CDR3 coding sequence is TGTGCTAGTGGTTTGTCACCGGGACAGAACACTGAAGCTTTCTTT.

The chain combines TRBV3-1 (or the pseudogene TRBV3-2) with TRBJ2-7, with D perhaps matching TRBD1 (5 bases). Germline-derived CDR1 and CDR2 are LGHDT and YNNKEL (reference sequence). The CDR3 extends over 14 amino acids. V was trimmed by 3 bases and J by 5 bases, leaving 14 bases between them. CDR3: CASSHAQGNHEQYF. The DNA for the CDR3 is TGTGCCAGCAGCCACGCGCAGGGAAATCACGAGCAGTACTTC.

V usage is TRBV6-5 and J usage is TRBJ2-1; TRBD1 agrees at 8 bases. Germline V gives CDR1 MNHEY, CDR2 SVGAGI. CDR3 length equals 14 residues. Trimming cost V 4 bases and J 6 bases; bases outside gene matches: 5. CDR3 protein: CASSLDRGANEQFF. Here the CDR3 DNA reads TGTGCCAGCAGTTTAGACAGGGGCGCCAATGAGCAGTTCTTC.

This chain links TRBV18 with TRBJ2-1; D may be TRBD1 (6 bases). The CDR3 runs to 15 residues. Germline lookup yields CDR1 KGHSH and CDR2 LQKENI. Trimming left V 6 bases short and J 5 bases short, with 17 bases between. CDR3 sequence: CASSPDRNWNNEQFF. The CDR3 DNA reads as TGTGCCAGCTCGCCTGACAGGAATTGGAACAATGAGCAGTTCTTC.

Points on this clone: An end of the junction does not agree with germline; a read error may underlie this. V and J are TRBV6-1 and TRBJ1-6; the D is unclear. CDR3 length equals 17 residues. From germline, CDR1 is MNHNS and CDR2 SASEGT. The CDR3 loop reads CASSEDGFWSYNSPLHF. CDR3 DNA: TGTGCCAGCAGTGAAGACGGGTTCTGGTCCTACAATTCACCCCTCCACTTT.

The chain recombines TRBV19 with TRBJ2-2, with 9 bases fitting TRBD1. V was clipped by 5 bases and J by 6 bases; unmatched bases: 4. The CDR3 has 14 amino acids. Germline CDR1 and CDR2: LNHDA and SQIVND (reference sequence). The CDR3 DNA reads as TGTGCCAGTAGTGTTCGGACAGGGGCCGGGGAGCTGTTTTTT. Its protein is CASSVRTGAGELFF.

CDR3 DNA sequence: TGTGCCAGCAGCACGGGACAGGGCTACCCTTACGAGCAGTACTTC. Translation: CASSTGQGYPYEQYF. This chain uses TRBV28 with TRBJ2-7; TRBD1 aligns across 9 bases. The CDR3 loop spans 15 amino acids. CDR1 and CDR2 from the germline V gene are MDHEN and SYDVKM. With V trimmed by 6 bases and J by 4 bases, 10 bases remained unmatched.

This clone was counted a few times. The CDR3 reads CASSLVLYNEQFF. CDR3 DNA sequence: TGTGCCAGCAGCTTAGTCTTATACAATGAGCAGTTCTTC. The rearrangement joins TRBV7-2 to TRBJ2-1; no clear D. Germline CDR1 is SGHTA and CDR2 is FQGNSA. V was trimmed by 1 base and J by 4 bases, leaving 5 bases between them. The length of the CDR3 is 13 residues.

The table lists this clone with a few counts. The chain joins TRBV24-1 to TRBJ2-7, with 9 bases aligning to TRBD1. Germline V CDR1 and CDR2: KGHDR, SFDVKD. With 1 base clipped from V and 8 bases from J, the junction kept 11 bases outside the gene matches. The length of the CDR3 is 16 residues. The CDR3 loop reads CATSDFTTGGIGKQYF. The CDR3 DNA is TGTGCCACCAGTGATTTTACGACAGGGGGTATTGGAAAGCAGTACTTC.

This clone has a count of ten or more. V gene TRBV14 combines with J gene TRBJ2-7, with D tentatively TRBD2 (5 bases). The CDR3 covers 13 residues. Germline V gene sequence: CDR1 SGHDN, CDR2 FVKESK. Trimming stripped 4 bases from V and 6 bases from J, with 13 bases between. The CDR3 protein is CASSRGLGREQYF. The CDR3 bases are TGTGCCAGCAGCCGAGGGCTAGGGCGCGAGCAGTACTTC.

The genes are TRBV10-2 and TRBJ2-3; 7 bases align to TRBD1. This CDR3 contains 16 residues. Germline V CDR1 and CDR2: WSHSY, SAAADI. With 8 bases clipped from V and 0 bases from J, the junction kept 11 bases outside the gene matches. In DNA form, the CDR3 reads TGCGCCAGCCCCCCGAACAGGGGCTCTAGCACAGATACGCAGTATTTT. Translated: CASPPNRGSSTDTQYF.

This clone was recorded once. The V gene is TRBV6-5, the J gene TRBJ1-2, with a tentative D call TRBD1 (6 bases). Germline CDR1 MNHEY, CDR2 SVGAGI. The CDR3 loop spans 15 amino acids. Trimming removed 0 bases from V and 4 bases from J, with 12 bases in between. Here the CDR3 reads CASSYSDGGGYGYTF. For the CDR3, the DNA is TGTGCCAGCAGTTACTCGGATGGGGGCGGCTATGGCTACACCTTC.

The CDR3 coding sequence is TGTGCCAGCAGCCAAACTAGCCTTGAGCAGTTCTTC. Translation gives CASSQTSLEQFF. The chain links TRBV3-1 (or the pseudogene TRBV3-2) to TRBJ2-1, with D maybe TRBD2 (6 bases). CDR1 is LGHDT and CDR2 is YNNKEL in the germline V gene (reference sequence). Trimming cost V 2 bases and J 9 bases, with 8 bases left between them. The CDR3 loop spans 12 amino acids.

The chain carries TRBV5-4 and TRBJ2-7, with D possibly TRBD1 on 5 matching bases. Germline loops: CDR1 SGHNT, CDR2 YYREEE (reference sequence). V lost 0 bases and J 3 bases, leaving 13 bases between the germline ends. The CDR3 consists of 15 residues. This chain's CDR3 is CASSLADTWNYEQYF. The CDR3 DNA reads TGTGCCAGCAGCTTGGCGGACACCTGGAACTACGAGCAGTACTTC.

In this sample, this clone turned up once. The V gene is TRBV29-1, the J gene TRBJ2-7; 7 nucleotides match TRBD2. Unmatched junction bases numbered 16, after V lost 5 bases and J lost 6 bases. Germline V gene lookup returns CDR1 SQVTM and CDR2 ANQGSEA. There are 15 residues in the CDR3. The CDR3 reads CSVPMGGGLEREQYF. DNA for the CDR3: TGCAGCGTTCCCATGGGGGGAGGGCTCGAACGCGAGCAGTACTTC.